This T cell receptor (beta chain) was identified in a study of CD8+CD57+ T cells in acquired aplastic anemia. For CDR3 and TCR beta VDJ profiling, genomic DNA was the template used. TCRdb processed the reads anew with MiXCR; each CDR3 protein has one entry. This sample has approximately 150,000 distinct CDR3 sequences; about 70% occur once, and the top ten carry 40% to 60%. Those patients picked for sequencing had displayed CD8+CD57+ cell expansion on flow cytometry. The CDR3 spans 12 residues. CDR1 and CDR2 from the germline V gene are DFQATT and SNEGSKA (reference sequence). Trimming stripped 3 bases from V and 1 base from J, with 6 bases between.

The sequence derives from a human donor with aplastic anemia. The specimen sequenced was sorted CD4+, CD8+, or CD8+CD57+ T cells (not recorded which) from PBMCs. The V and J genes are TRBV20-1 and TRBJ2-5, with D unclear. The CDR3 here is CSASTVQETQYF. Here the CDR3 DNA reads TGCAGTGCTAGTACAGTCCAAGAGACCCAGTACTTC.